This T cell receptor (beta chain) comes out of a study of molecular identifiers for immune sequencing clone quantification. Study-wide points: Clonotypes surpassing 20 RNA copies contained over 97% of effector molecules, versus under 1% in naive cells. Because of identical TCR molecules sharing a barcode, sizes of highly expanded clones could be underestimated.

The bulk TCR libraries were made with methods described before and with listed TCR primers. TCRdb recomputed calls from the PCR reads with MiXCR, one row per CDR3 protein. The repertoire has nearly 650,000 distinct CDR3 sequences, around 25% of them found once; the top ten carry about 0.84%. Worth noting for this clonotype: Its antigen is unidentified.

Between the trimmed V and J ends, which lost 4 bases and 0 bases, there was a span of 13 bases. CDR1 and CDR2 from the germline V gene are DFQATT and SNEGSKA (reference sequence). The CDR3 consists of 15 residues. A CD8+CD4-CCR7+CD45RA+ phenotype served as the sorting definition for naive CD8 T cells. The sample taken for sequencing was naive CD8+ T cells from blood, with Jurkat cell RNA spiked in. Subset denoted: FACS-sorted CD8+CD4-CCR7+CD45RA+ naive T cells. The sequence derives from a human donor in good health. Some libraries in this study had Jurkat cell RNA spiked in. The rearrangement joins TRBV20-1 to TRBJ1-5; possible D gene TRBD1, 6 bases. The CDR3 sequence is CSAKDRDYSNQPQHF. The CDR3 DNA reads TGCAGTGCTAAGGACAGAGATTATAGCAATCAGCCCCAGCATTTT.